This TCR beta chain was obtained from a study of blood T cell repertoires in COVID-19. Study information: Acute and convalescent COVID-19 specimens originated in the United States, Italy and Spain. Sources were T cells, B-cell-depleted T cells, or PBMCs; the material itself was cDNA or gDNA.

This CDR3 region has 13 residues. Trimming cost V 4 bases and J 1 base, with 8 bases left between them. CDR1 is SGHRS and CDR2 is YFSETQ in the germline V gene. The authors' processing: Amplification of reference gene primers provided the estimated nucleated cell counts. Only in-frame clones appear in the TCRdb table, and some are missing; sequencing was by immunoSEQ multiplex PCR. V, J and clone size reflect that table, while D and trimming were determined from the DNA. The repertoire holds about 270,000 clones, with approximately 86% as singletons. The source is a man aged 35 to 55 with active or convalescent COVID-19. Sequencing was performed on peripheral blood. The chain recombines TRBV5-1 with TRBJ1-1, with D possibly matching TRBD1 (6 bases). CDR3 bases: TGCGCCAGCAGCCCCAGGGGGAACACTGAAGCTTTCTTT. Protein product: CASSPRGNTEAFF.